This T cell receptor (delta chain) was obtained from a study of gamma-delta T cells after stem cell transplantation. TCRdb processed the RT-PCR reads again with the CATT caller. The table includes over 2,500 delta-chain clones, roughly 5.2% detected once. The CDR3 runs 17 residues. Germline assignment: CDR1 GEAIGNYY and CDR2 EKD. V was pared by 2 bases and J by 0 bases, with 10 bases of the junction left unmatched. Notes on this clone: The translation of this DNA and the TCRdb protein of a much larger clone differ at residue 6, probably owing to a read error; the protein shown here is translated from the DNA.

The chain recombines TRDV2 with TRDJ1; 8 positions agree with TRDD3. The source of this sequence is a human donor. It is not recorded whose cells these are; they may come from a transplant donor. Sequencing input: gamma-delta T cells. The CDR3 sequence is CACDRPGDKGDTDKLIF. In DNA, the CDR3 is TGTGCCTGTGACAGACCGGGGGATAAGGGAGACACCGATAAACTCATCTTT.